The 9 T cell receptor beta chains presented below share a single source sample, sequenced in a study of OX40 agonist ivuxolimab in advanced cancers. Profiling relied on immunoSEQ multiplex PCR, and the TCRdb table lists in-frame clones only, not all of them. The sample holds 77,000 or so clones, about 92% seen once. The sample consisted of CD4+ or CD8+ T cells sorted from blood, taken in a trial of the OX40 agonist ivuxolimab. The receptors derive from an adult with an advanced solid tumor such as melanoma, head and neck, liver or kidney cancer.

The chain carries TRBV18 and TRBJ1-1; no clear D. Germline loops: CDR1 KGHSH, CDR2 LQKENI. Trimming shortened V by 2 bases and J by 5 bases, and 12 bases separated the two germline ends. The CDR3 has 14 amino acids. As DNA, the CDR3 is TGTGCCAGCTCACCAGGGTTCGGGAGGACTGAAGCTTTCTTT. This sequence encodes CASSPGFGRTEAFF.

The rearrangement uses TRBV20-1 and TRBJ2-7, with D perhaps assigned TRBD1 or TRBD2 (5 bases each). The V end lost 1 base, the J end lost 6 bases, and 7 bases lay between the germline ends. From germline, CDR1 is DFQATT and CDR2 SNEGSKA (reference sequence). The CDR3 is 11 residues long. The CDR3 DNA reads as TGCAGTGCTAGAGGGGACGGCGAGCAGTACTTC. It is translated as CSARGDGEQYF.

The chain couples TRBV11-2 to TRBJ2-5; weak D call: TRBD2 (5 bases). Germline V gene data show CDR1 as SGHAT and CDR2 as FQNNGV. The CDR3 has 14 amino acids. V was shortened by 6 bases and J by 1 base, with 12 bases between the two germline ends. The CDR3 spells CASSVSGAQETQYF. The CDR3 coding sequence is TGTGCCAGCAGTGTCAGCGGAGCCCAAGAGACCCAGTACTTC.

The rearrangement joins TRBV21-1 to TRBJ2-2; TRBD2 reflects the table's D call only, with no check against the DNA. TRBV21-1 is a listed pseudogene. This CDR3 comprises 15 residues. The chain's CDR3 is CASSAPARNTGELFF. CDR3 nucleotide sequence: TGTGCCAGCAGTGCCCCCGCGAGGAACACCGGGGAGCTGTTTTTT.

The chain links TRBV15 to TRBJ2-1; D not certain. The length of the CDR3 is 13 residues. V was trimmed by 0 bases and J by 7 bases, leaving 7 bases between them. Germline V gene sequence: CDR1 LNHNV, CDR2 YYDKDF (reference sequence). The CDR3 coding sequence is TGTGCCACCAGCAGAGATCTGGTTAATGAGCAGTTCTTC. The encoded protein is CATSRDLVNEQFF.

This clone was counted once. The J gene is TRBJ2-2, the V gene TRBV2; no clear D. CDR1 and CDR2 from the germline V gene are SNHLY and FYNNEI. This CDR3 comprises 14 residues. Trimming took 8 bases from V and 5 from J, leaving 15 bases between them. This chain's CDR3 is CASQGQVGTGELFF. The CDR3 DNA is TGTGCCAGCCAAGGGCAGGTTGGGACCGGGGAGCTGTTTTTT.

The chain employs TRBV7-9 and TRBJ1-2; TRBD1 matches 9 bases. The CDR3 is made up of 15 amino acids. The V and J ends lost 5 bases and 5 bases, in that order; junction bases with no gene match: 9. CDR1 SEHNR and CDR2 FQNEAQ come from the germline V gene (reference sequence). CDR3 DNA sequence: TGTGCCAGCAGCCAAAACCGGGACAGGGTGTATGGCTACACCTTC. Residues: CASSQNRDRVYGYTF.

The chain uses TRBV5-5 and TRBJ2-5, with D possibly TRBD2 on 6 matching bases. The CDR3 runs to 13 residues. The V gene lost 4 bases and the J gene lost 4 bases, with 11 bases spanning the gap. CDR1 and CDR2 (germline): SGHKS, YYEKEE (reference sequence). The CDR3 here is CASSPGSGETQYF. The CDR3 nucleotides read TGTGCCAGCAGCCCCGGGAGCGGAGAGACCCAGTACTTC.

The chain joins TRBV7-8 to TRBJ2-7, with TRBD1 matching 7 bases. There are 14 residues in the CDR3. The ends lost 2 bases at V and 3 bases at J; junction bases unmatched: 4. Germline V gene lookup returns CDR1 SGHVS and CDR2 FQNEAQ. The DNA of the CDR3 is TGTGCCAGCAGCTTAAAGGGACAGCTCTACGAGCAGTACTTC. Amino acid sequence: CASSLKGQLYEQYF.